These T cell receptor beta chains were read from a single sample in a study of T cells in narcolepsy. Sequencing was performed with immunoSEQ multiplex PCR; in TCRdb, only in-frame clones are kept and a portion is missing. The sample consists of about 24,000 clones, approximately 60% of them appearing once. Material for sequencing was memory (CD45RA-) CD4+ T cells from blood. The receptors here all came from a human donor in good health. The CDR3 runs from the conserved cysteine through the conserved F or W. The order of the fields is J gene, V gene, CDR3 protein.

j_call: TRBJ2-7; v_call: TRBV7-2; cdr3_aa: CASSPVMSSYEQYF
j_call: TRBJ1-4; v_call: TRBV5-1; cdr3_aa: CASSLEGATNEKLFF
j_call: TRBJ1-2; v_call: TRBV5-1; cdr3_aa: CASSLNGQASGYGYTF
j_call: TRBJ2-5; v_call: TRBV6-1; cdr3_aa: CASSEGLRGETQYF
j_call: TRBJ2-1; v_call: TRBV28; cdr3_aa: CASSSIAGSSYNEQFF
j_call: TRBJ2-6; v_call: TRBV10-3; cdr3_aa: CAIRGAGFSGANVLTF
j_call: TRBJ1-5; v_call: TRBV2; cdr3_aa: CASSEPGQPQHF
j_call: TRBJ1-3; v_call: TRBV14; cdr3_aa: CASSQRQGSGNTIYF
j_call: TRBJ1-6; v_call: TRBV7-8; cdr3_aa: CASSLGQSMGSPLHF
j_call: TRBJ1-2; v_call: TRBV6-6; cdr3_aa: CASSLDSIYGYTF
j_call: TRBJ2-2; v_call: TRBV5-1; cdr3_aa: CASSFRSGNGELFF
j_call: TRBJ1-2; v_call: TRBV6-1; cdr3_aa: CASSALEERGYTF
j_call: TRBJ1-5; v_call: TRBV4-1; cdr3_aa: CASSQDWGRGRGQPQHF
j_call: TRBJ2-3; v_call: TRBV2; cdr3_aa: CASRRQGRATDTQYF
j_call: TRBJ1-3; v_call: TRBV6-5; cdr3_aa: CASTKTGRGNTIYF
j_call: TRBJ1-2; v_call: TRBV6-1; cdr3_aa: CASSERRNYGYTF
j_call: TRBJ2-5; v_call: TRBV4-2; cdr3_aa: CASSNPDRGLQETQYF
j_call: TRBJ1-2; v_call: TRBV5-6; cdr3_aa: CASSPGQRTVAGYTF
j_call: TRBJ2-2; v_call: TRBV4-3; cdr3_aa: CASSQGTGPRELFF
j_call: TRBJ2-2; v_call: TRBV7-6; cdr3_aa: CASSTTPTGELFF
j_call: TRBJ1-2; v_call: TRBV30; cdr3_aa: CAWSTGYSYGYTF
j_call: TRBJ2-5; v_call: TRBV9; cdr3_aa: CASSVVPSETQYF
j_call: TRBJ2-1; v_call: TRBV29-1; cdr3_aa: CSVESGVGNEQFF
j_call: TRBJ2-3; v_call: TRBV2; cdr3_aa: CASSATGGIRADTQYF
j_call: TRBJ1-4; v_call: TRBV4-1; cdr3_aa: CASSYPGRANEKLFF
j_call: TRBJ2-3; v_call: TRBV29-1; cdr3_aa: CSVEWGLRGGTDTQYF
j_call: TRBJ2-5; v_call: TRBV5-1; cdr3_aa: CASSLDSRGANGETQYF
j_call: TRBJ1-1; v_call: TRBV30; cdr3_aa: CAARTDNTEAFF
j_call: TRBJ2-1; v_call: TRBV7-9; cdr3_aa: CASSDHNEQFF
j_call: TRBJ1-1; v_call: TRBV29-1; cdr3_aa: CSAQNVASEAFF
j_call: TRBJ1-1; v_call: TRBV7-9; cdr3_aa: CASSSLGRGRRIMNTEAFF
j_call: TRBJ2-5; v_call: TRBV6-1; cdr3_aa: CASSARGGRETQYF
j_call: TRBJ2-7; v_call: TRBV6-6; cdr3_aa: CASSPPSTSGSGEQYF
j_call: TRBJ2-2; v_call: TRBV11-3; cdr3_aa: CASSLGAYTTGELFF
j_call: TRBJ2-1; v_call: TRBV16; cdr3_aa: CASSQSSDYNEQFF
j_call: TRBJ2-5; v_call: TRBV2; cdr3_aa: CASSEAWRETQYF
j_call: TRBJ2-5; v_call: TRBV6-6; cdr3_aa: CASSGGGAYETQYF
j_call: TRBJ1-6; v_call: TRBV7-8; cdr3_aa: CASSPTRDSPLHF
j_call: TRBJ1-6; v_call: TRBV6-1; cdr3_aa: CASSTRETGNSPLHF
j_call: TRBJ1-1; v_call: TRBV6-1; cdr3_aa: CASSEAMNTEAFF
j_call: TRBJ2-5; v_call: TRBV7-9; cdr3_aa: CASTFGGVQETQYF
j_call: TRBJ1-6; v_call: TRBV28; cdr3_aa: CASRPGRDSPLHF
j_call: TRBJ1-5; v_call: TRBV2; cdr3_aa: CASSVYGLNQPQHF
j_call: TRBJ1-3; v_call: TRBV5-1; cdr3_aa: CASSLANSQSSGNTIYF
j_call: TRBJ2-7; v_call: TRBV6-6; cdr3_aa: CASRTTSYEQYF
j_call: TRBJ2-7; v_call: TRBV28; cdr3_aa: CASSLAVLSYEQYF
j_call: TRBJ2-4; v_call: TRBV7-2; cdr3_aa: CASSLAVGVADF
j_call: TRBJ2-7; v_call: TRBV4-1; cdr3_aa: CASSHPTGEEVSLYEQYF
j_call: TRBJ2-7; v_call: TRBV19; cdr3_aa: CASSMGLRLAGSQRRLYF
j_call: TRBJ2-3; v_call: TRBV25-1; cdr3_aa: CASTKAGSSTDTQYF
j_call: TRBJ2-4; v_call: TRBV4-1; cdr3_aa: CASSQEYSGGSPQGNIQYF
j_call: TRBJ2-6; v_call: TRBV28; cdr3_aa: CASSSASGANVLTF
j_call: TRBJ2-1; v_call: TRBV29-1; cdr3_aa: CSVAPAQRFF
j_call: TRBJ1-2; v_call: TRBV2; cdr3_aa: CASSERGSGYTF
j_call: TRBJ1-3; v_call: TRBV28; cdr3_aa: CASSDRTIYF
j_call: TRBJ2-5; v_call: TRBV2; cdr3_aa: CASPSGRQETQYF
j_call: TRBJ2-7; v_call: TRBV4-2; cdr3_aa: CASSQPGTYEQYF